These 31 T cell receptor beta chains share one sample of origin, sequenced in a study of Graves' ophthalmopathy and Graves' hyperthyroidism. The authors amplified TCR beta CDR3 regions from RNA transcripts. First-round RT-PCR with HTBI primers preceded a second-round multiplex PCR. TCRdb redid the calling of the multiplex PCR reads with MiXCR, one entry per CDR3 protein. In the table there are about 210,000 distinct CDR3 sequences, 29% of which are singletons. Sequenced input: peripheral blood. These receptors were obtained from a man aged 45-65 years with Graves' ophthalmopathy.

The chain combines TRBV28 with TRBJ2-7; TRBD1 might be the D (5 bases). The CDR3 totals 12 residues. With 6 bases removed from V and 3 bases from J, the gap between germline ends came to 9 bases. The V gene's germline CDR1 is MDHEN and CDR2 SYDVKM. DNA of the CDR3: TGTGCCAGCAGAGGGGTCGACTACGAGCAGTACTTC. Amino acids: CASRGVDYEQYF. The variable domain in full, completed from reference TRBV28 and TRBJ2-7, reads DVKVTQSSRYLVKRTGEKVFLECVQDMDHENMFWYRQDPGLGLRLIYFSYDVKMKEKGDIPEGYSVSREKKERFSLILESASTNQTSMYLCASRGVDYEQYFGPGTRLTVT.

This clonotype was picked up many times. The V gene is TRBV6-5, the J gene TRBJ2-5, with D possibly TRBD1 on 6 matching bases. There are 15 residues in the CDR3. Trimming pared 10 bases from V and 1 base from J, leaving 19 bases between. Germline CDR1 and CDR2: MNHEY and SVGAGI. The DNA for the CDR3 is TGTGCCACCTTGGGGGCATATTTGAGCCAAGAGACCCAGTACTTC. Its protein is CATLGAYLSQETQYF.

This clonotype was observed many times. V and J are TRBV5-1 and TRBJ1-1; the D is unclear. Germline V lookup: CDR1 SGHRS, CDR2 YFSETQ. The CDR3 has 13 residues. Trimming stripped 0 bases from V and 0 bases from J, with 3 bases between. The CDR3 DNA reads TGCGCCAGCAGCTTGGAGATGAACACTGAAGCTTTCTTT. Amino acid sequence: CASSLEMNTEAFF.

Ten or more counts support this clonotype. The J gene is TRBJ2-2, the V gene TRBV25-1; 11 bases fit TRBD1. Germline-derived CDR1 and CDR2 are MGHDK and SYGVNS. Losses at the gene ends were 3 bases for V and 6 bases for J; bases not matched to a gene: 6. The CDR3 consists of 16 residues. The CDR3: CASSDPDRGHAGELFF. The CDR3, as DNA: TGTGCCAGCAGTGATCCGGACAGGGGGCATGCCGGGGAGCTGTTTTTT. The full variable domain, with the rest looked up from reference TRBV25-1 and TRBJ2-2, is EADIYQTPRYLVIGTGKKITLECSQTMGHDKMYWYQQDPGMELHLIHYSYGVNSTEKGDLSSESTVSRIRTEHFPLTLESARPSHTSQYLCASSDPDRGHAGELFFGEGSRLTVL.

There are a few counts of this clonotype. The genes are TRBV19 and TRBJ1-1; D remains unclear. Germline CDR1 LNHDA, CDR2 SQIVND (reference sequence). The CDR3 runs to 13 residues. V was clipped by 7 bases and J by 0 bases, with 9 bases between them. The DNA for the CDR3 is TGTGCCAGTATGGGCAGCATGAACACTGAAGCTTTCTTT. Protein sequence: CASMGSMNTEAFF.

This clonotype was picked up many times. V gene TRBV6-1 combines with J gene TRBJ2-3; D might be TRBD1 or TRBD2, each matching 6 bases. The germline V and J ends were trimmed by 9 bases and 2 bases, with 18 bases remaining between them. Per the germline V gene, CDR1 is MNHNS and CDR2 is SASEGT. CDR3 length equals 15 residues. Here the CDR3 reads CASARGGTPTDTQYF. CDR3 bases: TGTGCCAGTGCCCGAGGGGGGACACCCACAGATACGCAGTATTTT.

This clonotype has at least ten counts. The gene calls are TRBV3-1 and TRBJ2-2; no clear D. Per the germline V gene, CDR1 is LGHDT and CDR2 is YNNKEL (reference sequence). This CDR3 has 15 amino acids. V was shortened by 0 bases and J by 5 bases, with 10 bases between the two germline ends. The CDR3 nucleotides read TGTGCCAGCAGCCAAGATTTGCGCACAACCGGGGAGCTGTTTTTT. Protein product: CASSQDLRTTGELFF.

This clonotype was counted ten times or more. The chain combines TRBV12-3 or TRBV12-4 with TRBJ2-5, with 16 bases aligning to TRBD2. V lost 8 bases, J lost 5 bases, and 5 bases stayed unmatched. This CDR3 has 15 amino acids. Written as DNA, the CDR3 is TGTGCCAGCGGGACTAGCGGGAGGGGCAGTGAGACCCAGTACTTC. Translated: CASGTSGRGSETQYF.

This clonotype occurred many times. The CDR3 nucleotides read TGCAGTGCAAGGACAGAGGGGTATGGCTACACCTTC. It encodes CSARTEGYGYTF. The chain combines TRBV20-1 with TRBJ1-2; a possible D gene is TRBD1 (6 bases). This CDR3 contains 12 residues. From germline, CDR1 is DFQATT and CDR2 SNEGSKA (reference sequence). V was trimmed by 6 bases and J by 5 bases, leaving 13 bases between them.

This clonotype came up many times. The chain joins TRBV6-2 or TRBV6-3 to TRBJ2-3; D might be TRBD1 or TRBD2, each matching 5 bases. The CDR3 consists of 15 residues. Germline CDR1 and CDR2: MNHEY and SVGEGT. V lost 3 bases, J lost 2 bases, and 12 bases lay in between. CDR3 DNA: TGTGCCAGCAGTTATCGGGGCAGACCCACAGATACGCAGTATTTT. Its translation is CASSYRGRPTDTQYF.

This clonotype was seen more than once but under ten times. The V gene is TRBV7-2, the J gene TRBJ2-5; 8 bases map to TRBD2. Germline loops: CDR1 SGHTA, CDR2 FQGNSA. V gave up 5 bases and J gave up 3 bases; unmatched junction bases: 5. The CDR3 totals 14 residues. CDR3 in amino acids: CASSIKREKETQYF. CDR3 in DNA: TGTGCCAGCAGCATCAAGCGGGAGAAAGAGACCCAGTACTTC.

This chain joins TRBV15 and TRBJ1-5, with a weak D call TRBD1 (5 bases). Germline CDR1 LNHNV, CDR2 YYDKDF (reference sequence). V was pared by 0 bases and J by 6 bases, with 15 bases between. The CDR3 length is 16 residues. The CDR3 sequence: CATSRERLGASQPQHF. The CDR3 coding sequence is TGTGCCACCAGCAGAGAACGACTTGGGGCGAGTCAGCCCCAGCATTTT.

This clonotype was seen more than once but under ten times. The chain has TRBV29-1 and TRBJ1-1; D ambiguous. Trimming took 7 bases from V and 0 from J, leaving 9 bases between them. The CDR3 covers 12 residues. The V gene's germline CDR1 is SQVTM and CDR2 ANQGSEA. The CDR3 is CSGHRVNTEAFF. The CDR3 DNA reads TGCAGCGGCCACCGGGTGAACACTGAAGCTTTCTTT.

This clonotype has ten or more counts. The rearrangement joins TRBV19 to TRBJ1-5; D unclear. Germline values: CDR1 LNHDA, CDR2 SQIVND (reference sequence). Trimming stripped 10 bases from V and 2 bases from J, with 9 bases between. The length of the CDR3 is 12 residues. As DNA, the CDR3 is TGTGCCACAAGGTTGGGCAATCAGCCCCAGCATTTT. Protein: CATRLGNQPQHF. The entire variable domain, with the rest obtained from reference TRBV19 and TRBJ1-5, is as follows: DGGITQSPKYLFRKEGQNVTLSCEQNLNHDAMYWYRQDPGQGLRLIYYSQIVNDFQKGDIAEGYSVSREKKESFPLTVTSAQKNPTAFYLCATRLGNQPQHFGDGTRLSIL.

In this sample, this clonotype turned up once. J is TRBJ1-5 and V is TRBV6-1; possibly TRBD1 for D (5 bases). The V and J ends lost 1 base and 4 bases respectively, with 14 bases between them. The CDR3 extends over 16 amino acids. The germline gives CDR1 MNHNS, CDR2 SASEGT. CDR3 protein: CASSEVAGRGNQPQHF. The CDR3 nucleotides are TGTGCCAGCAGTGAAGTGGCGGGTCGGGGGAATCAGCCCCAGCATTTT.

This clonotype was recorded many times. The genes are TRBV20-1 and TRBJ2-5; no clear D gene. The CDR3 consists of 11 residues. The germline gives CDR1 DFQATT, CDR2 SNEGSKA (reference sequence). CDR3 DNA sequence: TGCATGCTCCCCACCCAAGAGACCCAGTACTTC. Encoded protein: CMLPTQETQYF.

This clonotype was seen many times. Given the absence of the conserved phenylalanine or tryptophan at the CDR3 end, a read error is likely. The chain has TRBV24-1 and TRBJ2-7, with D perhaps matching TRBD1 or TRBD2 (5 bases each). Between the trimmed V and J ends, which lost 6 bases and 4 bases, there was a span of 18 bases. Germline CDR1 is KGHDR and CDR2 is SFDVKD. This CDR3 spans 15 amino acids. This chain's CDR3 is CATSWPRDQLYEQYL. DNA of the CDR3: TGTGCCACCAGTTGGCCCAGGGACCAGCTTTACGAGCAGTACCTC.

This chain joins TRBV6-1 and TRBJ1-2; TRBD1 matches at 9 bases. The CDR3 covers 15 residues. J lost 7 bases, V lost 1 base, and 7 bases had no gene match. Germline V CDR1 and CDR2: MNHNS, SASEGT. The CDR3 DNA sequence: TGTGCCAGCAGTGAAGAGGACAGGGGTTTTAGTGGCTACACCTTC. The encoded protein is CASSEEDRGFSGYTF.

The sample holds many counts of this clonotype. This chain connects TRBV12-3 or TRBV12-4 to TRBJ2-7, with D unclear. Trimming took off 4 bases at V and 0 bases at J, with 7 bases between the two ends. This CDR3 comprises 13 residues. CDR3 in DNA: TGTGCCAGCAGTTGGGTTGCCTCCTACGAGCAGTACTTC. It codes for CASSWVASYEQYF.

This clonotype was found once. One end of the junction does not line up with germline, which may come from a read error. This rearrangement joins TRBV27 to TRBJ2-7; 9 positions agree with TRBD1. The CDR3 is made up of 14 amino acids. Germline CDR1 MNHEY, CDR2 SMNVEV (reference sequence). As DNA, the CDR3 is TGTGCCATCAGTGAGTCACAGGGGGCGTACGAGCAGTACTTC. It codes for CAISESQGAYEQYF.

The rearrangement links TRBV29-1 to TRBJ1-2; D unresolved. CDR1 and CDR2 from the germline V gene are SQVTM and ANQGSEA. The length of the CDR3 is 13 residues. V gave up 3 bases and J gave up 6 bases, with 14 bases separating them. The CDR3 nucleotides are TGCAGCGTTGAGTCCCTTACTTGGGATGGCTACACCTTC. Its translation: CSVESLTWDGYTF.

This clonotype was counted ten times or more. The genes are TRBV19 and TRBJ2-5; maybe TRBD1 (6 bases). Germline lookup yields CDR1 LNHDA and CDR2 SQIVND (reference sequence). V lost 10 bases and J lost 3, with 12 bases in between. The CDR3 spans 12 residues. The CDR3 DNA reads TGTGCCACCTGGGGGCCGGAAGAGACCCAGTACTTC. The encoded protein is CATWGPEETQYF.

This clonotype was detected many times. The V gene is TRBV12-3 or TRBV12-4, the J gene TRBJ2-5; 10 bases are a match to TRBD2. J gave up 0 bases and V 6 bases, and 4 bases lay outside the gene matches. This CDR3 region has 15 residues. This CDR3 reads CASSRLAGYQETQYF. The CDR3 DNA reads as TGTGCCAGCAGCCGACTAGCGGGCTACCAAGAGACCCAGTACTTC.

Turning to this clonotype: This could be a read error, since a much larger clone is one nucleotide away. The J gene is TRBJ1-1, the V gene TRBV29-1; a weak D match, TRBD1 (5 bases). Germline values: CDR1 SQVTM, CDR2 ANQGSEA. Trimming took 4 bases from V and 4 from J, leaving 16 bases between them. The CDR3 totals 14 residues. The CDR3 nucleotides read TGCAGCGTTGTTGACAGTATTACGAGCACTGAAGCTTTCTTT. It is translated as CSVVDSITSTEAFF.

This clonotype was counted between two and nine times. V usage is TRBV20-1 and J usage is TRBJ2-5; 8 nucleotides agree with TRBD2. Germline V CDR1 and CDR2: DFQATT, SNEGSKA (reference sequence). V trimming: 4 bases; J trimming: 5 bases; junction bases outside the gene matches: 12. The CDR3 runs 15 residues. The CDR3 nucleotides read TGCAGTGCTATAACGGGAGGGCCAGAGGTGGAGACCCAGTACTTC. It specifies CSAITGGPEVETQYF.

This clonotype appeared many times. The chain carries TRBV12-3 or TRBV12-4 and TRBJ1-5, with a weak D call TRBD1 (6 bases). Trimming removed 4 bases at V and 1 base at J, with 11 bases between. CDR3 length equals 15 residues. The CDR3 sequence: CASSSGQESNQPQHF. The DNA for the CDR3 is TGTGCCAGCAGTTCGGGACAAGAAAGCAATCAGCCCCAGCATTTT.

This rearrangement joins TRBV6-5 to TRBJ1-1, with 9 bases identical to TRBD1. The CDR3 is 12 amino acids. Germline V gene data show CDR1 as MNHEY and CDR2 as SVGAGI. The V segment lost 4 bases and the J segment 10 bases; nucleotides outside the gene matches: 4. DNA for the CDR3: TGTGCCAGCAGTTCACAGGGGGCAAGAGCTTTCTTT. Translation: CASSSQGARAFF.

The chain is built from TRBV6-2 or TRBV6-3 and TRBJ1-2; 9 bases line up with TRBD1. In germline, CDR1 is MNHEY, CDR2 SVGEGT. This CDR3 is 13 amino acids long. V was pared by 5 bases and J by 6 bases, with 4 bases of the junction left unmatched. The CDR3 loop is CASSLWTGDGYTF. The CDR3 nucleotides read TGTGCCAGCAGTCTATGGACAGGGGATGGCTACACCTTC.

V is TRBV2 and J is TRBJ1-6, with D perhaps TRBD1 (5 bases). The germline CDR1 and CDR2 sequences are SNHLY and FYNNEI. V shed 4 bases and J shed 9 bases, with 10 bases lying between them. The CDR3 contains 13 residues. In DNA form, the CDR3 reads TGTGCCAGCAGTGTAGGGGTTGGTTCACCCCTCCACTTT. Translated, it gives CASSVGVGSPLHF. Combining the CDR3 with reference TRBV2 and TRBJ1-6 gives the whole variable domain EPEVTQTPSHQVTQMGQEVILRCVPISNHLYFYWYRQILGQKVEFLVSFYNNEISEKSEIFDDQFSVERPDGSNFTLKIRSTKLEDSAMYFCASSVGVGSPLHFGNGTRLTVT.

At least ten counts were recorded for this clonotype. The chain employs TRBV19 and TRBJ2-7; 8 bases agree with TRBD1. This CDR3 has 16 residues. V was clipped by 5 bases and J by 0 bases; unmatched bases: 9. Per germline, CDR1 LNHDA and CDR2 SQIVND (reference sequence). The CDR3 sequence: CASSVRFGTGSYEQYF. The CDR3 DNA sequence: TGTGCCAGTAGTGTCAGATTTGGGACAGGCTCCTACGAGCAGTACTTC.

This clonotype was seen many times. The rearrangement links TRBV2 to TRBJ1-1; weak D call: TRBD1 (5 bases). The CDR3 covers 15 residues. Trimming shortened V by 4 bases and J by 6 bases, and 18 bases separated the two germline ends. In germline, CDR1 is SNHLY, CDR2 FYNNEI. This chain's CDR3 is CASSGPLGQGAEAFF. The CDR3 coding sequence is TGTGCCAGCAGTGGACCCTTAGGTCAGGGAGCTGAAGCTTTCTTT.